This TCR beta chain was identified during a study of blood T cell repertoires in COVID-19. Only in-frame clones appear in the TCRdb table, and some are missing; sequencing was by immunoSEQ multiplex PCR. The repertoire holds roughly 270,000 clones, approximately 91% seen once, with 9.4% in the top ten. Germline loops: CDR1 MGHRA, CDR2 YSYEKL. After removal of 1 base from V and 3 bases from J, the junction contained 8 bases not matched to a gene. The CDR3 totals 17 residues. This sequence joins TRBV4-1 and TRBJ2-1; 8 bases fit TRBD1. This TCR derives from a man between 18 and 35 years old with active or convalescent COVID-19. Sequences were obtained from peripheral blood. CDR3: CASSQASTGENYNEQFF. The CDR3 DNA reads TGCGCCAGCAGCCAAGCTTCGACAGGGGAGAACTACAATGAGCAGTTCTTC.